Listed here are 30 T cell receptor beta chains from one sample, sequenced in a study of regulatory T cells in long-lasting Graves disease. The time point here: persistent/refractory GD, antithyroid drugs over 5 years with positive TRAb. Extracted PBMC RNA gave rise to the TCR library. To make TCR beta libraries, researchers used iRepertoire HTBI primers and Arm-PCR of CDR3 regions. Each CDR3 protein is one row after TCRdb ran MiXCR on the multiplex PCR reads. Among about 430,000 distinct CDR3 sequences listed, 20% to 25% were seen once. Source: peripheral blood mononuclear cells (PBMCs), taken when the disease was refractory, from a patient treated with antithyroid drugs. The receptors stem from a female donor with Graves disease.

This clonotype appeared a few times. The V and J genes are TRBV19 and TRBJ1-1, with a possible D match to TRBD1 (6 bases). CDR3 size: 13 residues. Trimming removed 10 bases from V and 2 bases from J, with 14 bases in between. Germline CDR1 is LNHDA and CDR2 is SQIVND (reference sequence). In nucleotides, the CDR3 is TGTGCCACCTACGGACAGCCAAACACTGAAGCTTTCTTT. It is translated as CATYGQPNTEAFF.

The sample holds a few counts of this clonotype. The CDR3 sequence: CASSYARSTHYEQYF. The CDR3 DNA reads TGTGCCAGCAGTTACGCGCGAAGTACCCACTACGAGCAGTACTTC. The V and J genes are TRBV6-2 or TRBV6-3 and TRBJ2-7; D is unresolved. The CDR3 totals 15 residues. Trimming shortened V by 2 bases and J by 3 bases, and 14 bases separated the two germline ends. The V gene's germline CDR1 is MNHEY and CDR2 SVGEGT.

This clonotype was detected ten times or more. The rearrangement links TRBV30 to TRBJ1-2, with unresolved D. CDR1 and CDR2 (germline): GTSNPN, SVGIG (reference sequence). Trimming shortened V by 5 bases and J by 1 base, and 8 bases separated the two germline ends. This CDR3 is 12 amino acids long. The CDR3 protein is CAWDILNYGYTF. The CDR3 nucleotides are TGTGCCTGGGACATCCTTAACTATGGCTACACCTTC.

This rearrangement joins TRBV19 to TRBJ1-1; D remains ambiguous. The CDR3 is made up of 14 amino acids. Per the germline V gene, CDR1 is LNHDA and CDR2 is SQIVND (reference sequence). The V gene lost 5 bases and the J gene lost 1 base, with 11 bases spanning the gap. The CDR3 sequence: CASSAALPNTEAFF. In nucleotides, the CDR3 is TGTGCCAGTAGTGCGGCCCTCCCGAACACTGAAGCTTTCTTT.

In its sample, this clonotype was seen many times. For the CDR3, the DNA is TGTGCCAGCAGGATCGGGGCCACTGAAGCTTTCTTT. This encodes CASRIGATEAFF. V usage is TRBV12-3 or TRBV12-4 and J usage is TRBJ1-1; the D gene is possibly TRBD1 (5 bases). Trimming took 6 bases from V and 4 from J, leaving 9 bases between them. The CDR3 totals 12 residues.

The table lists this clonotype with many counts. The chain joins TRBV6-2 or TRBV6-3 to TRBJ2-2; no firm D call. Trimming cost V 2 bases and J 7 bases, with 8 bases left between them. The CDR3 is made up of 13 amino acids. Germline CDR1 MNHEY, CDR2 SVGEGT. CDR3 amino acids: CASSYGELGELFF. CDR3 coding DNA: TGTGCCAGCAGTTACGGAGAGCTCGGGGAGCTGTTTTTT.

The V and J genes are TRBV7-9 and TRBJ1-4, with D hard to call. CDR1 and CDR2 (germline): SEHNR, FQNEAQ (reference sequence). V was cut by 6 bases and J by 8 bases, with 22 bases left in between. The CDR3 extends over 16 amino acids. The CDR3 nucleotides are TGTGCCAGCAGTTTCCCCCGGCCCAGCGGAGGCGAAAAACTGTTTTTT. Protein sequence: CASSFPRPSGGEKLFF.

The chain recombines TRBV9 with TRBJ1-2, with no clear D. Germline V CDR1 and CDR2: SGDLS, YYNGEE. The CDR3 totals 14 residues. V was clipped by 0 bases and J by 0 bases, with 6 bases between them. The CDR3 here is CASSVGVTNYGYTF. CDR3 nucleotides: TGTGCCAGCAGCGTAGGGGTGACTAACTATGGCTACACCTTC.

The sample holds many counts of this clonotype. This chain links TRBV27 with TRBJ1-6, with 8 bases matching TRBD1. Losses at the gene ends were 6 bases for V and 7 bases for J; bases not matched to a gene: 8. This CDR3 is built from 15 residues. Germline CDR1 is MNHEY and CDR2 is SMNVEV (reference sequence). Here the CDR3 reads CASSSRQGLNSPLHF. For the CDR3, the DNA is TGTGCCAGCAGCTCAAGACAGGGGTTGAATTCACCCCTCCACTTT.

This clonotype was seen a few times. The chain recombines TRBV2 with TRBJ2-5, with a tentative D call TRBD2 (6 bases). This CDR3 has 13 residues. The germline V gene encodes CDR1 SNHLY and CDR2 FYNNEI. The V end lost 8 bases, the J end lost 5 bases, and 15 bases lay between the germline ends. CDR3 bases: TGTGCCAGCGAATACGGGAGAGGGGAGACCCAGTACTTC. It is translated as CASEYGRGETQYF.

To note about this clonotype: Just one base apart from a much larger clone, this may be a read error. The genes are TRBV19 and TRBJ1-1; D call uncertain. Trimming took 10 bases from V and 8 from J, leaving 14 bases between them. Germline CDR1 is LNHDA and CDR2 is SQIVND (reference sequence). The CDR3 extends over 11 amino acids. The CDR3 sequence is CATQDRREAFF. The CDR3 nucleotides read TGTGCCACCCAGGATCGGCGAGAAGCTTTCTTT.

This rearrangement joins TRBV11-2 to TRBJ2-4, with 7 bases lining up with TRBD1. The CDR3 consists of 11 residues. Germline values: CDR1 SGHAT, CDR2 FQNNGV. The V and J ends lost 7 bases and 6 bases, in that order; junction bases with no gene match: 0. The CDR3: CASTGGNIQYF. In nucleotides, the CDR3 is TGTGCCAGCACAGGGGGAAACATTCAGTACTTC.

The rearrangement joins TRBV6-1 to TRBJ1-6; D not certain. The CDR3 covers 15 residues. CDR1 MNHNS and CDR2 SASEGT come from the germline V gene. V was clipped by 1 base and J by 4 bases, with 8 bases between them. In DNA form, the CDR3 reads TGTGCCAGCAGTGAAGGAGAGATTTATAATTCACCCCTCCACTTT. Translation: CASSEGEIYNSPLHF.

The chain uses TRBV6-2 or TRBV6-3 and TRBJ1-1; 7 bases align to TRBD1. The CDR3 is 15 residues long. Germline V gives CDR1 MNHEY, CDR2 SVGEGT. V gave up 6 bases and J gave up 6 bases; unmatched junction bases: 13. DNA for the CDR3: TGTGCCAGCAGGGAGCTAGGATCCAGGGGGGCTGAAGCTTTCTTT. Translating it yields CASRELGSRGAEAFF.

This clonotype has a single count. The V and J genes are TRBV28 and TRBJ2-7, with 8 nucleotides matching TRBD1. There are 14 residues in the CDR3. Looked up from germline, CDR1 is MDHEN and CDR2 is SYDVKM. The V segment lost 8 bases and the J segment 0 bases; nucleotides outside the gene matches: 6. CDR3 region: CASGGQASSYEQYF. The CDR3 DNA is TGTGCCAGCGGGGGACAGGCCTCCTCCTACGAGCAGTACTTC.

This clonotype came up a few times. The chain couples TRBV5-1 to TRBJ1-1; D is perhaps TRBD1 (6 bases). Deletions cut 4 bases from V and 1 base from J, with 17 bases between. Germline CDR1 SGHRS, CDR2 YFSETQ. This CDR3 has 16 residues. CDR3 bases: TGCGCCAGCAGCGACGGGACATACGGAGAGAACACTGAAGCTTTCTTT. Amino acids: CASSDGTYGENTEAFF.

The gene calls are TRBV30 and TRBJ1-4; D not certain. Germline V gene lookup returns CDR1 GTSNPN and CDR2 SVGIG (reference sequence). The CDR3 runs to 15 residues. V was shortened by 0 bases and J by 2 bases, with 10 bases between the two germline ends. The CDR3 DNA follows: TGTGCCTGGAGTGTAGGTGGAGGTACTAATGAAAAACTGTTTTTT. Amino acid sequence: CAWSVGGGTNEKLFF.

This chain links TRBV12-3 or TRBV12-4 with TRBJ2-1; 8 bases agree with TRBD1. Trimming cost V 2 bases and J 8 bases; bases outside gene matches: 11. This CDR3 region has 16 residues. Written as DNA, the CDR3 is TGTGCCAGCAGTTTAAATCTGGGACAGGTATTTTATGAGCAGTTCTTC. Translating gives CASSLNLGQVFYEQFF.

This clonotype was found many times. J is TRBJ1-2 and V is TRBV5-1; possible D gene TRBD1, 5 bases. The CDR3 has 14 amino acids. Between the trimmed V and J ends, which lost 4 bases and 2 bases, there was a span of 12 bases. Germline-derived CDR1 and CDR2 are SGHRS and YFSETQ. CDR3 coding DNA: TGCGCCAGCAGCCCTGACAGCCGGAACTATGGCTACACCTTC. Translating gives CASSPDSRNYGYTF.

The genes are TRBV18 and TRBJ2-7; D is unclear. This CDR3 comprises 11 residues. V was trimmed by 5 bases and J by 9 bases, leaving 11 bases between them. Germline values: CDR1 KGHSH, CDR2 LQKENI. CDR3 nucleotide sequence: TGTGCCAGCTCAGCTGGGCAGATGCAGTACTTC. Translation: CASSAGQMQYF.

The chain has TRBV4-1 and TRBJ1-4; 10 positions match TRBD1. Unmatched junction bases numbered 3, after V lost 4 bases and J lost 4 bases. This CDR3 spans 15 amino acids. Germline V gene lookup returns CDR1 MGHRA and CDR2 YSYEKL. The CDR3 nucleotides are TGCGCCAGCAGCCCGGGACAGGGGAATAATGAAAAACTGTTTTTT. It encodes CASSPGQGNNEKLFF.

This clonotype was detected only a few times. V gene TRBV7-8 combines with J gene TRBJ1-5, with D possibly matching TRBD1 (6 bases). Germline CDR1 reads SGHVS; CDR2 reads FQNEAQ. CDR3 length: 19 amino acids. The germline V and J ends were trimmed by 2 bases and 1 base, with 21 bases remaining between them. CDR3 sequence reads: CASSLRGARDTLSNQPQHF. In DNA, the CDR3 is TGTGCCAGCAGCTTAAGGGGAGCCCGGGACACCCTAAGCAATCAGCCCCAGCATTTT. Together with reference TRBV7-8 and TRBJ1-5, the CDR3 gives the full variable domain: GAGVSQSPRYKVAKRGQDVALRCDPISGHVSLFWYQQALGQGPEFLTYFQNEAQLDKSGLPSDRFFAERPEGSVSTLKIQRTQQEDSAVYLCASSLRGARDTLSNQPQHFGDGTRLSIL.

There are many counts of this clonotype. This chain connects TRBV12-3 or TRBV12-4 to TRBJ2-2; perhaps D is TRBD1 or TRBD2 (6 bases each). The ends were cut back, 2 bases at V and 7 bases at J, with 14 bases in the middle. CDR3 length: 15 residues. The CDR3 loop reads CASSLWGAGYGELFF. The CDR3 DNA sequence: TGTGCCAGCAGTTTATGGGGGGCTGGATACGGGGAGCTGTTTTTT.

A word on this clonotype: This may be a read error: a much more frequent sequence differs by one nucleotide. V and J are TRBV2 and TRBJ2-5; 8 positions agree with TRBD1. This CDR3 comprises 17 residues. The J segment lost 5 bases and the V segment lost 1 base, leaving 12 bases of the junction unmatched. Looked up from germline, CDR1 is SNHLY and CDR2 is FYNNEI. CDR3 DNA sequence: TGTGCCAGCAGTGAAGATCTCGGTGGGGCAGGGGGCGAGACCCAGTACTTC. It is translated as CASSEDLGGAGGETQYF.

This clonotype was observed at least ten times. The genes are TRBV28 and TRBJ2-7; D gene ambiguous. There are 12 residues in the CDR3. Trimming stripped 6 bases from V and 2 bases from J, with 8 bases between. The germline V gene has CDR1 MDHEN and CDR2 SYDVKM. CDR3 loop: CASSPTPYEQYF. DNA of the CDR3: TGTGCCAGCAGCCCGACCCCCTACGAGCAGTACTTC.

This clonotype was seen a handful of times. This chain connects TRBV3-1 to TRBJ2-7, with 7 bases aligning to TRBD2. The CDR3 has 14 residues. Germline V lookup: CDR1 LGHDT, CDR2 YNNKEL (reference sequence). Trimming took 4 bases from V and 0 from J; bases not matched to a gene: 3. The CDR3: CASSRPGGSYEQYF. DNA for the CDR3: TGTGCCAGCAGCCGCCCGGGGGGCTCCTACGAGCAGTACTTC.

Ten or more counts support this clonotype. The chain recombines TRBV28 with TRBJ1-1; 8 positions match TRBD1. V gave up 3 bases and J gave up 6 bases; unmatched junction bases: 9. The CDR3 is made up of 15 amino acids. Germline V gene data show CDR1 as MDHEN and CDR2 as SYDVKM. In DNA form, the CDR3 reads TGTGCCAGCAGTTTCTCCGGACAGGGATTTGCTGAAGCTTTCTTT. Protein sequence: CASSFSGQGFAEAFF.

The genes are TRBV28 and TRBJ1-5; 7 bases are shared with TRBD1. This CDR3 has 17 residues. CDR1 is MDHEN and CDR2 is SYDVKM in the germline V gene. V lost 5 bases, J lost 5 bases, and 15 bases stayed unmatched. DNA for the CDR3: TGTGCCAGCAGTACCCCCCGCCAGGGGGGCGTTCATCAGCCCCAGCATTTT. The encoded protein is CASSTPRQGGVHQPQHF.

There are a few counts of this clonotype. This chain uses TRBV18 with TRBJ1-5, with a weak D call TRBD1 (5 bases). In germline, CDR1 is KGHSH, CDR2 LQKENI. There are 15 residues in the CDR3. Trimming took off 3 bases at V and 3 bases at J, with 12 bases between the two ends. The CDR3 DNA reads as TGTGCCAGCTCACCCCGGGACGGGGACAATCAGCCCCAGCATTTT. Protein: CASSPRDGDNQPQHF.

A few counts support this clonotype. This chain links TRBV5-1 with TRBJ2-7, with TRBD2 identical over 10 bases. Trimming cost V 0 bases and J 0 bases; bases outside gene matches: 3. The germline V gene encodes CDR1 SGHRS and CDR2 YFSETQ. The CDR3 extends over 16 amino acids. CDR3 DNA: TGCGCCAGCAGCTTGGCCCCTAGCGGGAGCTCCTACGAGCAGTACTTC. It is translated as CASSLAPSGSSYEQYF.